A few counts support the clone carrying this TCR beta chain. The antigen is not known. Sequencing used cDNA as its template, made by extracting RNA and reverse transcribing it. Assay used: immunoSEQ multiplex PCR; TCRdb lists only in-frame clones, some missing. The sample records approximately 150,000 clones, about 60% being singletons. The treatment denotes: oral pan-JAK inhibitor, 5-10 mg twice daily. The V end lost 8 bases, the J end lost 2 bases, and 13 bases lay between the germline ends. The CDR3 is 13 residues long. Germline loops: CDR1 MNHEY, CDR2 SVGAGI. This entry is derived from a study of CD8+ T cells in alopecia areata. Study-level findings and limits: Unlike in mice, where it was clearer, TCR sharing across patients was less clear, possibly HLA-related.

The TCR sequence derives from a human donor with alopecia areata. The sample in question was CD4+ T cells sorted from blood, obtained at week 24, from a patient treated with tofacitinib. The chain carries TRBV6-5 and TRBJ2-7; possibly TRBD1 or TRBD2 for D (5 bases each). The CDR3 is CASSGALAYEQYF. DNA for the CDR3: TGTGCCAGCTCCGGGGCACTCGCCTACGAGCAGTACTTC.